The rows below give T cell receptor beta chains drawn from one sample of a study of early stage breast cancer tumors. Data came from immunoSEQ multiplex PCR; TCRdb stores just in-frame clones and leaves some out. The sample lists under 45,000 clones; around 70% were seen once. Material for sequencing was blood. These TCRs come from a person aged 45 to 60 with breast cancer. Both conserved end residues are part of each CDR3. D genes are given only for firm matches. Only part of the rows carry a size: once, few, many, or a class if the clone is expanded.

D: .
V: TRBV6-1
size: .
J: TRBJ2-1
CDR3: CASSSSGLGGWQFF
DNA: .

D: .
V: TRBV14
size: .
J: TRBJ1-4
CDR3: CVEGGLFF
DNA: TGTGTTGAAGGGGGACTGTTTTTT

D: TRBD1
V: TRBV27
size: .
J: TRBJ1-2
CDR3: CASSRRDRPSNYGYTF
DNA: TGTGCCAGCAGTCGGAGGGACAGGCCTTCTAACTATGGCTACACCTTC

D: TRBD2
V: TRBV30
size: .
J: TRBJ2-5
CDR3: CAWSWGGETQYF
DNA: TGTGCCTGGAGTTGGGGGGGAGAGACCCAGTACTTC

D: TRBD1
V: TRBV28
size: .
J: TRBJ1-2
CDR3: CASSLDRGRGGYTF
DNA: TGTGCCAGCAGTTTAGACAGGGGGCGCGGTGGCTACACCTTC

D: TRBD1
V: TRBV4-2
size: .
J: TRBJ2-3
CDR3: CASSHARDRGADTQYF
DNA: TGTGCCAGCAGTCACGCCCGGGACAGGGGGGCAGATACGCAGTATTTT

D: .
V: TRBV5-6
size: few
J: TRBJ1-3
CDR3: CASSLVTGGNTIYF
DNA: TGTGCCAGCAGCTTGGTTACAGGTGGAAACACCATATATTTT

D: TRBD2
V: TRBV6-1
size: .
J: TRBJ2-2
CDR3: CASSGSNRGGLNTGELFF
DNA: TGTGCCAGCAGTGGAAGTAATCGGGGGGGCCTGAACACCGGGGAGCTGTTTTTT

D: TRBD1
V: TRBV25-1
size: .
J: TRBJ1-6
CDR3: CASSATGGNSPLHF
DNA: TGTGCCAGCAGTGCGACAGGGGGCAATTCACCCCTCCACTTT

D: .
V: TRBV5-1
size: few
J: TRBJ1-6
CDR3: CASSLAGVLSSYNSPLHF
DNA: TGCGCCAGCAGCTTGGCAGGGGTCCTCAGCTCCTATAATTCACCCCTCCACTTT

D: TRBD1
V: TRBV6-1
size: .
J: TRBJ1-4
CDR3: CASGQVDNEKLFF
DNA: TGTGCCAGCGGACAGGTAGATAATGAAAAACTGTTTTTT

D: TRBD2
V: TRBV7-9
size: .
J: TRBJ2-5
CDR3: CASSQAAGGPGRQYF
DNA: TGTGCCAGCAGCCAAGCGGCGGGAGGGCCGGGCCGGCAGTACTTC

D: .
V: TRBV5-1
size: .
J: TRBJ1-6
CDR3: CASSKGQGFMENSPLHF
DNA: TGCGCCAGCAGCAAAGGTCAGGGTTTCATGGAGAATTCACCCCTCCACTTT

D: .
V: TRBV5-1
size: .
J: TRBJ1-1
CDR3: CASTRAGRAPEAFF
DNA: TGCGCCAGCACCAGGGCGGGGCGGGCTCCTGAAGCTTTCTTT

D: TRBD2
V: TRBV4-1
size: .
J: TRBJ2-5
CDR3: CASSLSGRGWETQYF
DNA: TGCGCCAGCAGCCTTAGCGGGAGAGGCTGGGAGACCCAGTACTTC

D: TRBD2
V: TRBV5-1
size: .
J: TRBJ2-7
CDR3: CASGEGTSFEQYF
DNA: TGCGCCAGCGGGGAGGGGACTTCCTTCGAGCAGTACTTC

D: .
V: TRBV11-2
size: .
J: TRBJ1-2
CDR3: CASSPGPVLGYTF
DNA: TGTGCCAGCAGCCCAGGTCCGGTCTTAGGCTACACCTTC

D: .
V: TRBV19
size: .
J: TRBJ1-2
CDR3: CASSPRGDFYGYTF
DNA: TGTGCCAGTAGTCCCCGCGGGGACTTCTATGGCTACACCTTC

D: TRBD1
V: TRBV5-6
size: few
J: TRBJ2-7
CDR3: CASSLVHRGWEQYF
DNA: TGTGCCAGCAGCTTGGTTCACAGGGGGTGGGAGCAGTACTTC

D: TRBD2
V: TRBV10-1
size: many
J: TRBJ2-2
CDR3: CASSESGMNTGELFF
DNA: TGCGCCAGCAGTGAAAGCGGGATGAACACCGGGGAGCTGTTTTTT

D: .
V: TRBV18
size: .
J: TRBJ1-2
CDR3: CASSPQNYGYTF
DNA: TGTGCCAGCTCACCGCAGAACTATGGCTACACCTTC